The 23 T cell receptor beta chains below were found in one sample sequenced in a study of control samples from healthy donors and cancer patients. Produced via immunoSEQ multiplex PCR; TCRdb's table is partial and in-frame only. Of tens of thousands of clones in the sample, around four fifths were seen once. The sample was blood. The receptors come from a man aged 45-60 years in good health.

The J gene is TRBJ2-5, the V gene TRBV7-9; the D is unclear. Looked up from germline, CDR1 is SEHNR and CDR2 is FQNEAQ (reference sequence). This CDR3 spans 15 amino acids. With 1 base removed from V and 1 base from J, the gap between germline ends came to 10 bases. CDR3 protein: CASSLGSSAQETQYF. Written as DNA, the CDR3 is TGTGCCAGCAGCTTAGGTAGCAGCGCCCAAGAGACCCAGTACTTC.

This chain joins TRBV28 and TRBJ2-2; D remains ambiguous. V was pared by 3 bases and J by 5 bases, with 16 bases between. The CDR3 has 16 residues. CDR1 and CDR2 (germline): MDHEN, SYDVKM. The CDR3 nucleotides are TGTGCCAGCAGTTTGTTGGTAGAAGGTAGTACCGGGGAGCTGTTTTTT. Amino acids: CASSLLVEGSTGELFF.

The chain joins TRBV7-2 to TRBJ2-7; D possibly corresponds to TRBD2 (5 bases). CDR3 length: 18 residues. Germline V gene data show CDR1 as SGHTA and CDR2 as FQGNSA. V lost 2 bases and J 2 bases, leaving 22 bases between the germline ends. The CDR3 DNA reads TGTGCCAGCAGCTTAAGGCCCCCCACCTGGCGGGCCGCCTACGAGCAGTACTTC. It codes for CASSLRPPTWRAAYEQYF.

The chain employs TRBV5-1 and TRBJ2-7; 7 bases line up with TRBD1. Trimming took 4 bases from V and 1 from J; bases not matched to a gene: 5. Germline values: CDR1 SGHRS, CDR2 YFSETQ. There are 14 residues in the CDR3. The CDR3, as DNA: TGCGCCAGCAGCAAGGGACAGTTATCCTACGAGCAGTACTTC. Its translation: CASSKGQLSYEQYF.

The chain carries TRBV19 and TRBJ2-1; D is undetermined. Trimming stripped 7 bases from V and 5 bases from J, with 9 bases between. Germline V CDR1 and CDR2: LNHDA, SQIVND (reference sequence). This CDR3 is 12 amino acids long. The CDR3 protein is CASKQRDNEQFF. CDR3 sequence (DNA): TGTGCCAGTAAGCAAAGGGACAATGAGCAGTTCTTC.

V usage is TRBV2 and J usage is TRBJ2-7, with a tentative D call TRBD2 (5 bases). The germline V gene encodes CDR1 SNHLY and CDR2 FYNNEI. Trimming removed 6 bases at V and 0 bases at J, with 12 bases between. This CDR3 spans 14 amino acids. CDR3 sequence (DNA): TGTGCCAGCAGGTCCAGACTACTCTCCTACGAGCAGTACTTC. Translated: CASRSRLLSYEQYF.

In DNA form, the CDR3 reads TGTGCCAGTAGTCTCGTATCCTACAATGAGCAGTTCTTC. Its translation is CASSLVSYNEQFF. The chain carries TRBV19 and TRBJ2-1; D gene unclear. Germline lookup yields CDR1 LNHDA and CDR2 SQIVND (reference sequence). Trimming removed 5 bases from V and 1 base from J, with 6 bases in between. This CDR3 has 13 residues.

V is TRBV14 and J is TRBJ1-2; tentatively, D is TRBD1 (5 bases). The germline V and J ends were trimmed by 3 bases and 6 bases, with 8 bases remaining between them. The CDR3 has 12 amino acids. CDR1 is SGHDN and CDR2 is FVKESK in the germline V gene. Here the CDR3 DNA reads TGTGCCAGCAGCCAGTGGGGGGATGGCTACACCTTC. Its protein is CASSQWGDGYTF. The full variable domain, its missing parts supplied by reference TRBV14 and TRBJ1-2, is EAGVTQFPSHSVIEKGQTVTLRCDPISGHDNLYWYRRVMGKEIKFLLHFVKESKQDESGMPNNRFLAERTGGTYSTLKVQPAELEDSGVYFCASSQWGDGYTFGSGTRLTVV.

The V gene is TRBV19, the J gene TRBJ2-7; 9 bases align to TRBD1. J lost 5 bases, V lost 3 bases, and 11 bases had no gene match. CDR1 LNHDA and CDR2 SQIVND come from the germline V gene (reference sequence). CDR3 length equals 16 residues. This CDR3 is CASSIIPGTGTHEQYF. CDR3 bases: TGTGCCAGTAGTATCATCCCCGGGACAGGGACCCACGAGCAGTACTTC. The complete variable domain, with remaining parts taken from reference TRBV19 and TRBJ2-7, reads DGGITQSPKYLFRKEGQNVTLSCEQNLNHDAMYWYRQDPGQGLRLIYYSQIVNDFQKGDIAEGYSVSREKKESFPLTVTSAQKNPTAFYLCASSIIPGTGTHEQYFGPGTRLTVT.

The chain combines TRBV9 with TRBJ1-3; D is perhaps TRBD1 (5 bases). Trimming took off 1 base at V and 0 bases at J, with 5 bases between the two ends. This CDR3 is built from 14 residues. Germline values: CDR1 SGDLS, CDR2 YYNGEE. CDR3 DNA: TGTGCCAGCAGCGTACAGGGCTCTGGAAACACCATATATTTT. Residues: CASSVQGSGNTIYF.

The V gene is TRBV6-1, the J gene TRBJ1-2; the D is unclear. In germline, CDR1 is MNHNS, CDR2 SASEGT. V lost 2 bases and J 4 bases, leaving 11 bases between the germline ends. This CDR3 is built from 14 residues. The CDR3 coding sequence is TGTGCCAGCAGTGAAAGGGCCTTACTCTATGGCTACACCTTC. Its translation is CASSERALLYGYTF.

The rearrangement uses TRBV11-3 and TRBJ2-3; 9 bases match TRBD2. The trim removed 2 bases at V and 5 bases at J, leaving 5 bases unmatched. Germline V gene lookup returns CDR1 SGHNT and CDR2 YENEEA. CDR3 size: 15 residues. The CDR3 DNA reads as TGTGCCAGCAGCTTACTTAGCGGGAGTGGAGATACGCAGTATTTT. Encoded protein: CASSLLSGSGDTQYF.

This chain uses TRBV5-4 with TRBJ1-1; 8 bases line up with TRBD1. Germline loops: CDR1 SGHNT, CDR2 YYREEE (reference sequence). This CDR3 has 15 residues. V gave up 0 bases and J gave up 6 bases; unmatched junction bases: 7. As DNA, the CDR3 is TGTGCCAGCAGCTTGGCGAAGACAGGGGTGGCTGAAGCTTTCTTT. Its protein product is CASSLAKTGVAEAFF.

V is TRBV7-9 and J is TRBJ1-4; TRBD1 aligns across 7 bases. The CDR3 covers 16 residues. V gave up 5 bases and J gave up 15 bases; unmatched junction bases: 21. Germline CDR1 and CDR2: SEHNR and FQNEAQ (reference sequence). In DNA form, the CDR3 reads TGTGCCAGCAGCCTCTCGGGGGCAGGGGGATTGAATAAGGTGTTTTTT. Translating gives CASSLSGAGGLNKVFF.

This clone was seen just once. V gene TRBV4-1 combines with J gene TRBJ2-3; D might be TRBD2 (5 bases). Germline V lookup: CDR1 MGHRA, CDR2 YSYEKL. The CDR3 totals 17 residues. V lost 4 bases and J lost 0, with 17 bases in between. The CDR3 sequence is CASSPGSGYPSTDTQYF. The DNA of the CDR3 is TGCGCCAGCAGCCCGGGGTCCGGCTACCCAAGCACAGATACGCAGTATTTT.

This chain connects TRBV30 to TRBJ1-1; D is possibly TRBD1 (5 bases). CDR1 and CDR2 from the germline V gene are GTSNPN and SVGIG (reference sequence). V gave up 0 bases and J gave up 1 base, with 6 bases separating them. This CDR3 is built from 13 residues. This chain's CDR3 is CAWSVQGNTEAFF. In nucleotides, the CDR3 is TGTGCCTGGAGTGTCCAGGGGAACACTGAAGCTTTCTTT.

V gene TRBV3-1 (or the pseudogene TRBV3-2) combines with J gene TRBJ2-1, with 7 bases aligning to TRBD2. V gave up 3 bases and J gave up 7 bases; unmatched junction bases: 15. CDR3 length: 17 residues. Germline V gene data show CDR1 as LGHDT and CDR2 as YNNKEL (reference sequence). The CDR3 sequence is CASSHPWGGSSDNEQFF. The CDR3, as DNA: TGTGCCAGCAGCCACCCCTGGGGCGGGAGTAGTGATAATGAGCAGTTCTTC.

The rearrangement links TRBV4-3 to TRBJ2-7; 7 nucleotides align to TRBD1. Germline V lookup: CDR1 LGHNA, CDR2 YSLEER. This CDR3 spans 14 amino acids. Losses at the gene ends were 4 bases for V and 0 bases for J; bases not matched to a gene: 3. CDR3 bases: TGCGCCAGCAGCCCGGGACAGAGCTCCTACGAGCAGTACTTC. It is translated as CASSPGQSSYEQYF.

This rearrangement joins TRBV5-1 to TRBJ2-7; 8 positions agree with TRBD1. Trimming at V came to 4 bases and at J to 7 bases, leaving 10 bases not matched to a gene. CDR1 is SGHRS, CDR2 YFSETQ, per germline. CDR3 length: 14 amino acids. The CDR3, as DNA: TGCGCCAGCAGCCCCGGACAGGGTTCGGGGGAGCAGTACTTC. It specifies CASSPGQGSGEQYF.

The chain has TRBV7-9 and TRBJ2-1, with D unresolved. The CDR3 contains 12 residues. Germline CDR1 reads SEHNR; CDR2 reads FQNEAQ (reference sequence). Between the trimmed V and J ends, which lost 1 base and 5 bases, there was a span of 3 bases. The CDR3 loop is CASSLVDNEQFF. The CDR3, as DNA: TGTGCCAGCAGCTTAGTGGACAATGAGCAGTTCTTC. The complete variable domain, with remaining parts taken from reference TRBV7-9 and TRBJ2-1, reads DTGVSQNPRHKITKRGQNVTFRCDPISEHNRLYWYRQTLGQGPEFLTYFQNEAQLEKSRLLSDRFSAERPKGSFSTLEIQRTEQGDSAMYLCASSLVDNEQFFGPGTRLTVL.

This chain uses TRBV6-5 with TRBJ2-3; D not certain. The CDR3 contains 16 residues. Trimming shortened V by 0 bases and J by 1 base, and 11 bases separated the two germline ends. Per germline, CDR1 MNHEY and CDR2 SVGAGI. The CDR3 DNA reads TGTGCCAGCAGTTACTCGATAGCTAGGGGCACAGATACGCAGTATTTT. Translated, it gives CASSYSIARGTDTQYF.

This clone was observed once. The chain has TRBV11-3 and TRBJ2-1; D remains ambiguous. CDR1 SGHNT and CDR2 YENEEA come from the germline V gene. Between the trimmed V and J ends, which lost 3 bases and 2 bases, there was a span of 2 bases. The CDR3 runs to 12 residues. The CDR3 coding sequence is TGTGCCAGCAGCTTCGCCTACAATGAGCAGTTCTTC. Its translation is CASSFAYNEQFF. The whole variable domain, filled in from reference TRBV11-3 and TRBJ2-1, reads EAGVVQSPRYKIIEKKQPVAFWCNPISGHNTLYWYLQNLGQGPELLIRYENEEAVDDSQLPKDRFSAERLKGVDSTLKIQPAELGDSAVYLCASSFAYNEQFFGPGTRLTVL.

V usage is TRBV24-1 and J usage is TRBJ2-7; TRBD1 matches 7 bases. The CDR3 covers 17 residues. From germline, CDR1 is KGHDR and CDR2 SFDVKD. The J segment lost 0 bases and the V segment lost 10 bases, leaving 17 bases of the junction unmatched. CDR3 residues: CATPTGRRLDRSYEQYF. The CDR3 region has the DNA TGTGCCACACCGACAGGGCGAAGATTGGATCGCTCCTACGAGCAGTACTTC.